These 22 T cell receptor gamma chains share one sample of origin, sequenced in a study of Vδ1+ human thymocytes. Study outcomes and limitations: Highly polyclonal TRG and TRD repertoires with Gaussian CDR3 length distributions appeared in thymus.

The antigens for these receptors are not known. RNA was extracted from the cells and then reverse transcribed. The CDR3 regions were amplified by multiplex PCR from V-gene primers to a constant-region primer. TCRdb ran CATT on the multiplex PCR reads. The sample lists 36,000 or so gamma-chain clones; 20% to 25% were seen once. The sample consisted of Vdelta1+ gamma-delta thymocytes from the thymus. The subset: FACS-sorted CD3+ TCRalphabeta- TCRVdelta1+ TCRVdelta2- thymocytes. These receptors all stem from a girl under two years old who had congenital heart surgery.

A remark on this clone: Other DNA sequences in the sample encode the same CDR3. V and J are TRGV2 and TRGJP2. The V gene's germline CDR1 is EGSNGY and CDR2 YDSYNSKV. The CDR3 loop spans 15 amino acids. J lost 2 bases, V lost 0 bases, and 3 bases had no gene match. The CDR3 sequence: CATWDGGSSDWIKTF. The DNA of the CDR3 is TGTGCCACCTGGGACGGGGGAAGTAGTGATTGGATCAAGACGTTT.

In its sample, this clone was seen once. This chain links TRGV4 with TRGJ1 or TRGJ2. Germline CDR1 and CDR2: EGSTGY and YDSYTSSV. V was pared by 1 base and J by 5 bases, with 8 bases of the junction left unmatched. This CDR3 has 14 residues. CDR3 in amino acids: CATWDGHGDYKKLF. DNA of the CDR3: TGTGCCACCTGGGATGGCCACGGAGATTATAAGAAACTCTTT.

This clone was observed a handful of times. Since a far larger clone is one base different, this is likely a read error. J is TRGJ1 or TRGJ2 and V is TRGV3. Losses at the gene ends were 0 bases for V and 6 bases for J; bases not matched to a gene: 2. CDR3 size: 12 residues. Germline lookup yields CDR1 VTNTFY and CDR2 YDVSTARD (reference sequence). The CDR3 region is CATWDRAYKKLF. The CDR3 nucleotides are TGTGCCACCTGGGACAGGGCTTATAAGAAACTCTTT.

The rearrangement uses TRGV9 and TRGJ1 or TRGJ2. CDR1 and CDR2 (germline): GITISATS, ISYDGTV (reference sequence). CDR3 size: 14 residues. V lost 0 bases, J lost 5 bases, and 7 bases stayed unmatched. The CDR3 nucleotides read TGTGCCTTGTGGGAGGTGCGAGGGAATTATAAGAAACTCTTT. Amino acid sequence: CALWEVRGNYKKLF.

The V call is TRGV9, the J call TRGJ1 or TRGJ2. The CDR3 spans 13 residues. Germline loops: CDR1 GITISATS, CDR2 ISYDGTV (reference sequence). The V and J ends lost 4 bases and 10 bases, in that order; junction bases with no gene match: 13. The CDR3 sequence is CALWENGGMKKLF. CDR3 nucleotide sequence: TGTGCCTTGTGGGAAAATGGGGGTATGAAGAAACTCTTT.

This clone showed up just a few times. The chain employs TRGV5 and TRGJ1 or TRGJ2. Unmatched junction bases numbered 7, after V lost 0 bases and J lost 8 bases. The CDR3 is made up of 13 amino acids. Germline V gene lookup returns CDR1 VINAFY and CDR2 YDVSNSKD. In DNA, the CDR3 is TGTGCCACCTGGGACAGGCCGACAAATAAGAAACTCTTT. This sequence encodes CATWDRPTNKKLF.

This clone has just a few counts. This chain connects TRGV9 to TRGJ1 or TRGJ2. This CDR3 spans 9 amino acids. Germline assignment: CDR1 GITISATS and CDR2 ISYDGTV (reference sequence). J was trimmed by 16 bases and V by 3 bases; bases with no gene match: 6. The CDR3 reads CALWEYVLF. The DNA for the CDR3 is TGTGCCTTGTGGGAGTATGTGCTCTTT.

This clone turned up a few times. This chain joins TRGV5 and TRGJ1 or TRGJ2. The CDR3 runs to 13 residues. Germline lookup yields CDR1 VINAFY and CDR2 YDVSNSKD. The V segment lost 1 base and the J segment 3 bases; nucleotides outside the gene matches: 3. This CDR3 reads CATWDSIYYKKLF. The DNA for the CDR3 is TGTGCCACCTGGGACAGCATTTATTATAAGAAACTCTTT.

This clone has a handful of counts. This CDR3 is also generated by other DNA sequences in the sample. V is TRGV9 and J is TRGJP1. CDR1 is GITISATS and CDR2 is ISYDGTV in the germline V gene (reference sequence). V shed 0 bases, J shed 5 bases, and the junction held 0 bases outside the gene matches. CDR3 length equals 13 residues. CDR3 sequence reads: CALWEVTGWFKIF. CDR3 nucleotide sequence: TGTGCCTTGTGGGAGGTGACTGGTTGGTTCAAGATATTT.

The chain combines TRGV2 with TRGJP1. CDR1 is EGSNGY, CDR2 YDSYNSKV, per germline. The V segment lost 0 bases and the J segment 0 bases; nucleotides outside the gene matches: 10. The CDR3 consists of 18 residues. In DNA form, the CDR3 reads TGTGCCACCTGGGACGGGCATGGGGGATATACCACTGGTTGGTTCAAGATATTT. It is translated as CATWDGHGGYTTGWFKIF.

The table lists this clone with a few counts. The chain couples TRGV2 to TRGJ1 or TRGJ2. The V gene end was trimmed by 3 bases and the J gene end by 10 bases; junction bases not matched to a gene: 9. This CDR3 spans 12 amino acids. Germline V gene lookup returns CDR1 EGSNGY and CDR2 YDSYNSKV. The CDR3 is CATWDRPVKKLF. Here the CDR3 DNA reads TGTGCCACCTGGGACAGGCCGGTCAAGAAACTCTTT.

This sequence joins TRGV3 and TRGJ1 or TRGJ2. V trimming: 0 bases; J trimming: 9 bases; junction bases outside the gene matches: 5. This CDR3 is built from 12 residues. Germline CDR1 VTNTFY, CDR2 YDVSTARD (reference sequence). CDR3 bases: TGTGCCACCTGGGACAGGTCAACTAAGAAACTCTTT. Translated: CATWDRSTKKLF.

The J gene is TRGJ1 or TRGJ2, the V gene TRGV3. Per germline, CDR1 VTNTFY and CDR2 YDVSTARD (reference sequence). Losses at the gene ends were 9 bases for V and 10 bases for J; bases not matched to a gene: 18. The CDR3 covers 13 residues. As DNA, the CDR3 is TGTGCCACCAATAGACGGACATTGGTGAAGAAACTCTTT. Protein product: CATNRRTLVKKLF.

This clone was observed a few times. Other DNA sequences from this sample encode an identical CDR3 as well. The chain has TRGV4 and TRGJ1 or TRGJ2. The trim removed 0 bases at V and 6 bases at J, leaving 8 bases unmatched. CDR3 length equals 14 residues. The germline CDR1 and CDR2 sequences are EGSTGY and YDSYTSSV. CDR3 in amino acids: CATWDGREGYKKLF. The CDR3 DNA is TGTGCCACCTGGGATGGGCGCGAGGGTTATAAGAAACTCTTT.

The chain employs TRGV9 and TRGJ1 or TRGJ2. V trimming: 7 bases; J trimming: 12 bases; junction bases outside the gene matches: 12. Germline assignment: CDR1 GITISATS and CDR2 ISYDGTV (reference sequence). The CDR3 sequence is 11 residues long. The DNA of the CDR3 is TGTGCCTTGTGCACCGGAGACGCGAAACTCTTT. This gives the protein CALCTGDAKLF.

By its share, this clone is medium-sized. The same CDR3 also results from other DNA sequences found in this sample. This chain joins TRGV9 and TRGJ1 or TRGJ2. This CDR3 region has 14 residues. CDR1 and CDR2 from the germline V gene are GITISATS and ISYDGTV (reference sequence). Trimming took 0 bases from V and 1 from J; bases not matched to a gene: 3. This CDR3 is CALWEVPNYYKKLF. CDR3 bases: TGTGCCTTGTGGGAGGTGCCCAATTATTATAAGAAACTCTTT.

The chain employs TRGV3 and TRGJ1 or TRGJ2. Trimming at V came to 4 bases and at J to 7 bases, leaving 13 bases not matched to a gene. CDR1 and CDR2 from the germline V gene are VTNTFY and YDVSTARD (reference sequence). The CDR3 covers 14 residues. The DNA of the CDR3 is TGTGCCACCTGGGATAACGGCGGTTTATATAAGAAACTCTTT. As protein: CATWDNGGLYKKLF.

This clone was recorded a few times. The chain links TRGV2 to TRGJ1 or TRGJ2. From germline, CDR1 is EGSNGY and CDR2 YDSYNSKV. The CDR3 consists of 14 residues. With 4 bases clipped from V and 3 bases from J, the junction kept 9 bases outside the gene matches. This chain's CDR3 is CATWDIPSYYKKLF. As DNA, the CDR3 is TGTGCCACCTGGGATATTCCCTCTTATTATAAGAAACTCTTT.

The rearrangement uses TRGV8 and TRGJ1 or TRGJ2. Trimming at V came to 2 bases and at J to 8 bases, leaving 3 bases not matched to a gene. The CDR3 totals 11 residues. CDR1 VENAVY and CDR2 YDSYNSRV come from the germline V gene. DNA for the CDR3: TGTGCCACCTGGGATACAGATAAGAAACTCTTT. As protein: CATWDTDKKLF.

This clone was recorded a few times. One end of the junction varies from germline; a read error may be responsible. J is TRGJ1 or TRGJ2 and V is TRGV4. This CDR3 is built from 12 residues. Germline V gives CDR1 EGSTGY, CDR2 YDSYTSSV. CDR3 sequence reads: CATWDGPGGWVF. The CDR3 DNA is TGTGCCACCTGGGATGGGCCTGGAGGATGGGTCTTT.

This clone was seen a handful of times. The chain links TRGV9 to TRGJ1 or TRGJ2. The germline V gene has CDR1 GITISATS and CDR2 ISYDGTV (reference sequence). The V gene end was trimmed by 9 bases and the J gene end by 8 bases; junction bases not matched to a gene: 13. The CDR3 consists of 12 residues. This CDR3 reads CALHRVWNKKLF. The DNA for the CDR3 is TGTGCCTTGCACCGGGTGTGGAATAAGAAACTCTTT.

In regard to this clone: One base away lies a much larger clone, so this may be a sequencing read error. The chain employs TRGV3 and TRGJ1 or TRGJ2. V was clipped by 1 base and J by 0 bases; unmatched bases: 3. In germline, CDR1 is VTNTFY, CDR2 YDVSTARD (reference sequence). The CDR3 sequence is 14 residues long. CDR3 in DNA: TGTGCCACCTGGGACAGCGGGAATTATTATAAGAAACTCTTT. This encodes CATWDSGNYYKKLF.